Here is one T cell receptor beta chain with its context. These data come from a study of human T cells and chemical hapten exposure. The wider study: While the approximately 22-week study was under way, patients received diphenylcyclopropenone on the scalp every week. Alopecia areata, totalis or universalis affected patients who were mostly female.

In the original processing: Between about 20,000 and 690,600 TCRs appeared in each sample, and the median stood at 95,638. A single record per CDR3 protein comes from TCRdb applying MiXCR to the RACE reads. TCRdb, rather than the study authors, made the V and J calls. This sample carries about 82,000 distinct CDR3 sequences, about 6.6% of them seen once, and the ten largest clones take roughly 1.4%. Stated time point: patch test 2, 6 weeks after DPC sensitization. The treatment: therapeutic diphenylcyclopropenone sensitization with weekly scalp DPC. Blood collection happened ahead of applying each patch test. CDR1 is ENHRY, CDR2 SYGVKD, per germline. V was cut by 6 bases and J by 2 bases, with 10 bases left in between. This CDR3 is 13 amino acids long.

This sequence originates from a woman between 25 and 40 years old with alopecia areata. Some clones in this sample may be carry-over from other donors' samples. The material was whole blood, obtained in connection with sensitization to the hapten diphenylcyclopropenone (DPC). The chain combines TRBV10-3 with TRBJ1-1, with D uncertain. The CDR3 DNA reads as TGTGCCATCAGGGACCAGCAAAACACTGAAGCTTTCTTT. As protein: CAIRDQQNTEAFF.